The entry below describes one T cell receptor (beta chain). The CDR3 covers 15 residues. V lost 7 bases and J lost 2, with 16 bases in between. CDR1 is SNHLY and CDR2 is FYNNEI in the germline V gene. Assay used: immunoSEQ multiplex PCR; TCRdb lists only in-frame clones, some missing. The table lists some 380,000 clones, around 87% of them singletons, with 1% to 1.5% in the top ten. The data are from a study of blood T cell repertoires in COVID-19. This sequence joins TRBV2 and TRBJ2-3, with D perhaps matching TRBD2 (5 bases). This receptor was taken from a man aged 30 to 39 who had recovered from COVID-19. The sequenced sample was PBMCs or T cells enriched from blood (not recorded which). The CDR3 sequence: CASTRGSRLTDTQYF. The DNA for the CDR3 is TGTGCCAGCACCCGAGGGTCGAGACTCACAGATACGCAGTATTTT.